This record looks at one TCR beta chain sequence and its context. The antigen is unknown. The data were taken from a study of response to subunit inactivated influenza vaccine. TCRdb ran MiXCR on the RT-PCR reads and lists one entry per CDR3 protein. The data contain fewer than 600,000 distinct CDR3 sequences, around 7.9% of them singletons. Overall study findings and caveats: Each seasonal influenza vaccination, the authors suggested, recruits few new T cells.

Sequencing was performed on PBMCs from blood, taken less than 30 months after vaccination. The receptor was isolated from a man aged 50 to 69 who received an inactivated influenza vaccine.

As DNA, the CDR3 is TGCAGCGTAACGAACCGGGACAGGGTGTACGAGCAGTACTTC. It is translated as CSVTNRDRVYEQYF. The chain employs TRBV29-1 and TRBJ2-7; TRBD1 aligns across 9 bases. Germline V gene data show CDR1 as SQVTM and CDR2 as ANQGSEA. Unmatched junction bases numbered 10, after V lost 6 bases and J lost 4 bases. There are 14 residues in the CDR3.